This T cell receptor beta chain was captured in a study of blood T cell repertoires in COVID-19. CDR1 SGHDT and CDR2 YYEEEE come from the germline V gene. Unmatched junction bases numbered 4, after V lost 4 bases and J lost 6 bases. CDR3 size: 14 residues. TCRdb's table, derived via immunoSEQ multiplex PCR, lists solely in-frame clones and lacks some. The table records 100,000 to 150,000 clones, roughly 83% of them present only once. The sequenced sample consisted of peripheral blood. The TCR was taken from a man aged 55 to 70 with acute or convalescent COVID-19. The chain links TRBV5-6 to TRBJ1-6; 7 bases align to TRBD1. The chain's CDR3 is CASSPGQVNSPLHF. The CDR3 DNA reads TGTGCCAGCAGCCCTGGACAGGTTAATTCACCCCTCCACTTT.